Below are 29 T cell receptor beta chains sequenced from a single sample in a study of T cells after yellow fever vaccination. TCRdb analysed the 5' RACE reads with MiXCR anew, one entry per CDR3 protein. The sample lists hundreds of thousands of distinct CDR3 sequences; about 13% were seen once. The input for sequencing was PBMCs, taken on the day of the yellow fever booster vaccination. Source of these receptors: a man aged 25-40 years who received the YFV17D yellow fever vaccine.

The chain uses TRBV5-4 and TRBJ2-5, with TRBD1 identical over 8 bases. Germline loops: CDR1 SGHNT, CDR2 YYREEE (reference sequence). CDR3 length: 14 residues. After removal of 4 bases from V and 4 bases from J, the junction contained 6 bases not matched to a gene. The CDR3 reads CASSRDRGSETQYF. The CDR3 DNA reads TGTGCCAGCAGCCGAGACAGGGGTTCAGAGACCCAGTACTTC.

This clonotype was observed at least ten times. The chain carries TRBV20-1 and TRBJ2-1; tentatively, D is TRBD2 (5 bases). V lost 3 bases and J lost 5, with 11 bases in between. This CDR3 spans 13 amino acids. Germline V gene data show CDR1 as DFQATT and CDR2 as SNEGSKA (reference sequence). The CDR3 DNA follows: TGCAGTGCTAGCGAGGACTTCGACAATGAGCAGTTCTTC. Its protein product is CSASEDFDNEQFF.

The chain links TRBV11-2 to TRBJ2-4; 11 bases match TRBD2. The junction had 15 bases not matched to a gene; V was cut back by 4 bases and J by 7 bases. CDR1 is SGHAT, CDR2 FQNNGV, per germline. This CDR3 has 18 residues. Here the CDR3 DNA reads TGTGCCAGCAGCTCGCACCCTACTAGCGGGAGTATTGGTAACATTCAGTACTTC. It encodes CASSSHPTSGSIGNIQYF.

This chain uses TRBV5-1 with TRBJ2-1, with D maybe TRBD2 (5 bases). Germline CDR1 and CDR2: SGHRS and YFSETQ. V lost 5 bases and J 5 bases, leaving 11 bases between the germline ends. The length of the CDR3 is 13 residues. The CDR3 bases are TGCGCCAGCAGGGAGGCCCCAAACAATGAGCAGTTCTTC. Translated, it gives CASREAPNNEQFF.

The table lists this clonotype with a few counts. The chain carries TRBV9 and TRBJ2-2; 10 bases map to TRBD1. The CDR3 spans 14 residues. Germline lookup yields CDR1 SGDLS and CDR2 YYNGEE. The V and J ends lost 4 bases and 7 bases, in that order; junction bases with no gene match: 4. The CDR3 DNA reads TGTGCCAGCAGCTCGGGACAGGGGTACGGGGAGCTGTTTTTT. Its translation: CASSSGQGYGELFF.

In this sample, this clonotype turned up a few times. The DNA for the CDR3 is TGTGCCATCAGGGTAGCGGGTTACGAGCAGTACTTC. It specifies CAIRVAGYEQYF. This rearrangement joins TRBV10-3 to TRBJ2-7, with TRBD2 matching over 7 bases. This CDR3 has 12 amino acids. CDR1 ENHRY and CDR2 SYGVKD come from the germline V gene. The V and J ends lost 6 bases and 4 bases, in that order; junction bases with no gene match: 3.

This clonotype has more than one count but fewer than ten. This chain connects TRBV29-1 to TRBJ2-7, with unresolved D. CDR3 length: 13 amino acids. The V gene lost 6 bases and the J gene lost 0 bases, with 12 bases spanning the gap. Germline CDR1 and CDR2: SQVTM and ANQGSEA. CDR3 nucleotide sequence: TGCAGCGTCATGGCGGAGAGCTCCTACGAGCAGTACTTC. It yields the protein CSVMAESSYEQYF.

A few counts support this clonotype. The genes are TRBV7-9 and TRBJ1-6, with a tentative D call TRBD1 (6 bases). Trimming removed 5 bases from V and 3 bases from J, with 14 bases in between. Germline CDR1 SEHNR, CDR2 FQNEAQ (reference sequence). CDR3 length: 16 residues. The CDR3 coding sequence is TGTGCCAGCAGCAACGACAGGCACCTCTATAATTCACCCCTCCACTTT. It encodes CASSNDRHLYNSPLHF.

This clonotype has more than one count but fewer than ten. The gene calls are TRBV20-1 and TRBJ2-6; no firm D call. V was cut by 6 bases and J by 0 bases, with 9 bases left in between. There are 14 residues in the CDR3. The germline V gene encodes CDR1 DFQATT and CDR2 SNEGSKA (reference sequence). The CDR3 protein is CSASRGSGANVLTF. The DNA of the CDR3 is TGCAGTGCAAGTCGTGGCTCTGGGGCCAACGTCCTGACTTTC.

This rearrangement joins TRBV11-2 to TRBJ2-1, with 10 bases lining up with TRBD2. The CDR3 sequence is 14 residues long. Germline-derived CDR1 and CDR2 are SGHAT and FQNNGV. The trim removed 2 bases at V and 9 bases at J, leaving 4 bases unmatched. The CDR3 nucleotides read TGTGCCAGCAGCTTATCAGCGGGGGGGGGTGAGCAGTTCTTC. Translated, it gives CASSLSAGGGEQFF. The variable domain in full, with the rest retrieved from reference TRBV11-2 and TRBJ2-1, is EAGVAQSPRYKIIEKRQSVAFWCNPISGHATLYWYQQILGQGPKLLIQFQNNGVVDDSQLPKDRFSAERLKGVDSTLKIQPAKLEDSAVYLCASSLSAGGGEQFFGPGTRLTVL.

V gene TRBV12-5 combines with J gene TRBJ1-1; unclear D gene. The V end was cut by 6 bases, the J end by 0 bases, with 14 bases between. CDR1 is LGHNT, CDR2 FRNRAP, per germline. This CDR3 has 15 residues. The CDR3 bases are TGTGCTAGTGGCCCCAACATAGGAATGAACACTGAAGCTTTCTTT. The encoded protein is CASGPNIGMNTEAFF.

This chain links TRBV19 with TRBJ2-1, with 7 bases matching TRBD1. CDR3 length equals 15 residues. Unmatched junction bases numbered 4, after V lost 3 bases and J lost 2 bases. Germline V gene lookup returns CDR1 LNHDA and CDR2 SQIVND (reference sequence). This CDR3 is CASSIGTAPYNEQFF. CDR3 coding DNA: TGTGCCAGTAGTATTGGGACAGCTCCCTACAATGAGCAGTTCTTC. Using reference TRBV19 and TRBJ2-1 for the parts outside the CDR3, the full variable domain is DGGITQSPKYLFRKEGQNVTLSCEQNLNHDAMYWYRQDPGQGLRLIYYSQIVNDFQKGDIAEGYSVSREKKESFPLTVTSAQKNPTAFYLCASSIGTAPYNEQFFGPGTRLTVL.

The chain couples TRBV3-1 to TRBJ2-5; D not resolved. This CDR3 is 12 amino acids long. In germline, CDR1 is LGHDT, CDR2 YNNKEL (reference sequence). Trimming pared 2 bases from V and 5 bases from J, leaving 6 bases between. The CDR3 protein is CASSQTTETQYF. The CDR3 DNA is TGTGCCAGCAGCCAAACTACGGAGACCCAGTACTTC.

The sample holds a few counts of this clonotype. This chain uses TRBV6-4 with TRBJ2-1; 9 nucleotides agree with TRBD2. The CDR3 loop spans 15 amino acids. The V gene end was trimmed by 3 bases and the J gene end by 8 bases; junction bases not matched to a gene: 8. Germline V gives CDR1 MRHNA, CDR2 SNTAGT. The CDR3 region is CASSEFSREGDEQFF. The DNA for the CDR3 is TGTGCCAGCAGTGAATTCTCGCGGGAGGGCGATGAGCAGTTCTTC.

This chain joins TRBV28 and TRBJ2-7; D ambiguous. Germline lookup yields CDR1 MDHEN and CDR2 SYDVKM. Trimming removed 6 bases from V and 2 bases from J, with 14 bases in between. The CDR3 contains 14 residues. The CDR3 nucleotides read TGTGCCAGCAGGGGGTTGTGGCAGGCCTACGAGCAGTACTTC. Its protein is CASRGLWQAYEQYF.

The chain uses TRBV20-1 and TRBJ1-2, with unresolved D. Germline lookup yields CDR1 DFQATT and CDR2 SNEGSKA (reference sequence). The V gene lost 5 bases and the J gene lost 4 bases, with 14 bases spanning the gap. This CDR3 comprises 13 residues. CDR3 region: CSAAGPDLYGYTF. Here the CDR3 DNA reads TGCAGTGCTGCCGGCCCGGACCTCTATGGCTACACCTTC.

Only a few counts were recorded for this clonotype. This CDR3 reads CASSWNRVGEQYF. The CDR3 nucleotides are TGTGCCAGCAGTTGGAACAGGGTAGGAGAGCAGTACTTC. The chain combines TRBV27 with TRBJ2-7; D perhaps matches TRBD1 (6 bases). Germline V CDR1 and CDR2: MNHEY, SMNVEV (reference sequence). This CDR3 comprises 13 residues. V shed 4 bases and J shed 7 bases, with 14 bases lying between them.

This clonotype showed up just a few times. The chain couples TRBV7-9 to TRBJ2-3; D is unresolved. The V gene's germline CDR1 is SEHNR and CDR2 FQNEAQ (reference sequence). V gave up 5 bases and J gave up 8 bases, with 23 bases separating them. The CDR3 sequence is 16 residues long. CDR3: CASSNNRGRLYGTQYF. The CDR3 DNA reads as TGTGCCAGCAGCAACAACCGAGGACGGCTTTATGGTACGCAGTATTTT.

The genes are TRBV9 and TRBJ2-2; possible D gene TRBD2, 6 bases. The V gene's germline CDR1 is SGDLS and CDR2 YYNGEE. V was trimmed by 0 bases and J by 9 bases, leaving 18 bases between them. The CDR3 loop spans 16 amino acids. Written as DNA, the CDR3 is TGTGCCAGCAGCGTAGATCGCGGGATTAATAACCGGGAGCTGTTTTTT. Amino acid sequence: CASSVDRGINNRELFF.

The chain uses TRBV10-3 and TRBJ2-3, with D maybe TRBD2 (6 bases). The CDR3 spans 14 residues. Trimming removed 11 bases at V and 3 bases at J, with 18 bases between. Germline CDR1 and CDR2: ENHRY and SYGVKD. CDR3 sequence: CASEGTHGTDTQYF. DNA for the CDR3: TGTGCCTCCGAGGGGACTCATGGGACAGATACGCAGTATTTT.

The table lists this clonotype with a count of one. This CDR3 is CASSPRGGTGDQPQHF. The DNA for the CDR3 is TGCGCCAGCAGCCCTCGCGGTGGGACAGGAGATCAGCCCCAGCATTTT. V gene TRBV5-1 combines with J gene TRBJ1-5, with 8 bases aligning to TRBD1. This CDR3 has 16 residues. V was clipped by 4 bases and J by 5 bases; unmatched bases: 11. Germline V gene lookup returns CDR1 SGHRS and CDR2 YFSETQ. Full variable domain (missing parts from reference TRBV5-1 and TRBJ1-5): KAGVTQTPRYLIKTRGQQVTLSCSPISGHRSVSWYQQTPGQGLQFLFEYFSETQRNKGNFPGRFSGRQFSNSRSEMNVSTLELGDSALYLCASSPRGGTGDQPQHFGDGTRLSIL.

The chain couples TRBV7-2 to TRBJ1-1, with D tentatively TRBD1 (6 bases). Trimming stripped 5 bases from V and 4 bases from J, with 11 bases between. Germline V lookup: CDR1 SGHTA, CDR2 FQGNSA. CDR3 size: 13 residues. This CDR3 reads CASSPGHSTEAFF. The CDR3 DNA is TGTGCCAGCAGCCCGGGACATAGCACTGAAGCTTTCTTT. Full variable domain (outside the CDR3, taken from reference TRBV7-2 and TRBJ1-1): GAGVSQSPSNKVTEKGKDVELRCDPISGHTALYWYRQSLGQGLEFLIYFQGNSAPDKSGLPSDRFSAERTGGSVSTLTIQRTQQEDSAVYLCASSPGHSTEAFFGQGTRLTVV.

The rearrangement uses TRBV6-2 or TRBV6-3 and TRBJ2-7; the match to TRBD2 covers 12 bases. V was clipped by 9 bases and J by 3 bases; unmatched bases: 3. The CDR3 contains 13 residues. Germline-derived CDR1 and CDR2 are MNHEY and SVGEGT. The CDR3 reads CASETSGSYEQYF. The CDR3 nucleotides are TGTGCCAGTGAGACTAGCGGGAGCTACGAGCAGTACTTC.

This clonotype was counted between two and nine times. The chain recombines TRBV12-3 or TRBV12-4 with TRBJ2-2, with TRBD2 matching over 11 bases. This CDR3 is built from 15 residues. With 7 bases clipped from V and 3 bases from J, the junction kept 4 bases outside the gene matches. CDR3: CASTLSGRDTGELFF. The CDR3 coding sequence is TGTGCCAGCACCCTTAGCGGGAGGGACACCGGGGAGCTGTTTTTT.

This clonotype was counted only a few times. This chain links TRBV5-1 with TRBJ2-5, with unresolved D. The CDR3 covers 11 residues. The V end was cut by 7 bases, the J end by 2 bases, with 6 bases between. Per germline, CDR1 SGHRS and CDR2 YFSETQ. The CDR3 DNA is TGCGCCAGCGGCCAACAAGAGACCCAGTACTTC. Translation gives CASGQQETQYF.

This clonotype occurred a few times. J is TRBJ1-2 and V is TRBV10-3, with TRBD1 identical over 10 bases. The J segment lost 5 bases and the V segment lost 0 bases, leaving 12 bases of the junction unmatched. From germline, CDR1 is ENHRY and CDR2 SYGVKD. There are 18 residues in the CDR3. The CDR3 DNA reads TGTGCCATCAGTGAGTCGCTAGATTCGGGACAGGGGTTGTATGGCTACACCTTC. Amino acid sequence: CAISESLDSGQGLYGYTF.

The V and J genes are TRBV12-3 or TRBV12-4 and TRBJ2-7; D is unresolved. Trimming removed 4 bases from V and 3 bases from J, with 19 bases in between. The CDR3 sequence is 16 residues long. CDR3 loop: CASSWINVDPLYEQYF. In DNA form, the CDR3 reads TGTGCCAGCAGTTGGATAAACGTGGACCCCCTCTACGAGCAGTACTTC.

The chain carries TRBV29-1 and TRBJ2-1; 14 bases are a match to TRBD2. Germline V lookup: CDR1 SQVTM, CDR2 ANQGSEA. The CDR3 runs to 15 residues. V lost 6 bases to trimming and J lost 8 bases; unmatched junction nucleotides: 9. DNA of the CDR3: TGCAGCGTCTCCGGGACTAGCGGGGGCAGCGATGAGCAGTTCTTC. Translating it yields CSVSGTSGGSDEQFF.

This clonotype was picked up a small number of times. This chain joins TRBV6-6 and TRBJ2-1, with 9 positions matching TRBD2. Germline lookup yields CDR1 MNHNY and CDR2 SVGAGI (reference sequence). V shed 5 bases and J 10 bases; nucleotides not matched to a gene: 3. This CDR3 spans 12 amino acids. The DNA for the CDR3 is TGTGCCAGCAGTCCCAGCGGGAGGGAGCAGTTCTTC. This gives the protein CASSPSGREQFF.